This entry features one T cell receptor (beta chain) sequence. The antigen is undetermined. The sample is drawn from a study of regulatory T cells in long-lasting Graves disease. CDR1 and CDR2 from the germline V gene are MNHEY and SMNVEV (reference sequence). The ends lost 1 base at V and 2 bases at J; junction bases unmatched: 9. The CDR3 contains 17 residues. Study-level results: Clonotypes that were public and shared totalled 2,500 to 3,000 in persistent patients versus 750 to 1,000 in new patients.

HTBI primers from iRepertoire and Arm-PCR of CDR3 regions yielded the TCR beta libraries. TCRdb re-called the multiplex PCR reads through MiXCR, storing one row per CDR3 protein. The sample includes more than 650,000 distinct CDR3 sequences, about 32% of them seen just once. Time point given: persistent/refractory GD, antithyroid drugs over 5 years with positive TRAb. PBMCs were the source of the RNA used for TCR sequencing. Graves' disease diagnosis followed American Thyroid Association guidelines. Recruitment took place at an endocrinology department in Xi'an, China. The EDTA tubes were filled with around 8.5 milliliters of drawn peripheral blood.

The chain joins TRBV27 to TRBJ2-3, with TRBD2 identical over 7 bases. Sequencing used peripheral blood mononuclear cells (PBMCs), obtained when the disease was refractory, from a patient treated with antithyroid drugs. This TCR derives from a female donor with Graves disease. CDR3 residues: CASSLLGVAGDTDTQYF. Here the CDR3 DNA reads TGTGCCAGCAGTTTATTGGGTGTTGCGGGAGACACAGATACGCAGTATTTT.